This record covers a single TCR beta chain. This sample is drawn from a study of blood T cell repertoires in COVID-19. About the study: Samples taken during acute and convalescent COVID-19 were collected in the United States, Italy and Spain.

The study drew participants aged about 18 to 89 years from 20 to 30 US areas. CDR1 SQVTM and CDR2 ANQGSEA come from the germline V gene. The CDR3 has 15 residues. The V end was cut by 6 bases, the J end by 0 bases, with 17 bases between. In the original analysis: It was from reference gene primer amplification that nucleated cell counts were estimated. Measured with immunoSEQ multiplex PCR; TCRdb has only the in-frame clones, and not every one. That table is the source of V, J and clone size, and D and trimming were worked out from the DNA. The repertoire holds roughly 170,000 clones, over 70% seen once, with around 5.3% in the top ten.

Sequenced material: PBMCs or T cells enriched from blood (not recorded which). This sequence originates from a woman in her thirties or forties with acute COVID-19. The chain couples TRBV29-1 to TRBJ1-2; TRBD1 is a possible D gene (5 bases). CDR3 region: CSVSGGMDSNYGYTF. CDR3 bases: TGCAGCGTCTCGGGGGGGATGGATTCTAACTATGGCTACACCTTC.